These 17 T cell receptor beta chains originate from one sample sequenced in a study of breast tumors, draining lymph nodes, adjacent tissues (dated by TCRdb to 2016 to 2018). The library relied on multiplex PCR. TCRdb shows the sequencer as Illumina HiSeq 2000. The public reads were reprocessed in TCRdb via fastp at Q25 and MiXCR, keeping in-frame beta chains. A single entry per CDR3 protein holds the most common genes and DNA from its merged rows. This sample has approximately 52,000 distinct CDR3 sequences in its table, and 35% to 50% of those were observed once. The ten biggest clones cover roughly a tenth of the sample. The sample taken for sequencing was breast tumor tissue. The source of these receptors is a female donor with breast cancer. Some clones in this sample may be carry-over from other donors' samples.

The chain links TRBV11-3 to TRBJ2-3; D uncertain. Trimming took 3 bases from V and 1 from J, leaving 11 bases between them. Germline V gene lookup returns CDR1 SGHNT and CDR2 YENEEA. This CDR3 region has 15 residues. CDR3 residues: CASSFAAGGTDTQYF. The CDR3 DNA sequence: TGTGCCAGCAGCTTTGCGGCTGGGGGCACAGATACGCAGTATTTT.

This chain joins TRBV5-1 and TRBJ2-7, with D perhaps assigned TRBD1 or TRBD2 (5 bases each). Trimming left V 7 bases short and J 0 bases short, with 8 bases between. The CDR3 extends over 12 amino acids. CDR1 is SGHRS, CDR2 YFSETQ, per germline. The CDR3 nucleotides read TGCGCCAGCTCAGGGAGCTCCTACGAGCAGTACTTC. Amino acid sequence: CASSGSSYEQYF.

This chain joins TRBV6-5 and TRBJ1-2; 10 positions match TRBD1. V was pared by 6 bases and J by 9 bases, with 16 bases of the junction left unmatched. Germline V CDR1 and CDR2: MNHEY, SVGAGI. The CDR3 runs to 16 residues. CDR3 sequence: CASSPTKTGGLFSYTF. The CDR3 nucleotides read TGTGCCAGCAGCCCCACCAAGACAGGGGGCTTATTTAGCTACACCTTC.

The CDR3 DNA is TGCAGTGCTAGATTTGGGGGAGGAGGCGGGGAGCTGTTTTTT. Translated: CSARFGGGGGELFF. The chain couples TRBV20-1 to TRBJ2-2; tentatively, D is TRBD2 (6 bases). Germline V CDR1 and CDR2: DFQATT, SNEGSKA (reference sequence). Deletions cut 2 bases from V and 7 bases from J, with 14 bases between. The CDR3 contains 14 residues.

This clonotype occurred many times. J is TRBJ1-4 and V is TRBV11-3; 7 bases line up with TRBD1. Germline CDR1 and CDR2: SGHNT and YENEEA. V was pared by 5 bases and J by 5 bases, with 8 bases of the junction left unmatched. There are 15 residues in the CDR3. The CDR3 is CASSTGTASNEKLFF. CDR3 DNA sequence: TGTGCCAGCAGCACCGGGACAGCCTCGAATGAAAAACTGTTTTTT.

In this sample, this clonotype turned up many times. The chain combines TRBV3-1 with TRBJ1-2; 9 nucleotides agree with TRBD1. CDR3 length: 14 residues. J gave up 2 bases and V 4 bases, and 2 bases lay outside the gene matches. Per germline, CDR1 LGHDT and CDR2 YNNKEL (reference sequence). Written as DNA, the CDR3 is TGTGCCAGCAGCCTGACAGGGGGAAACTATGGCTACACCTTC. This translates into CASSLTGGNYGYTF.

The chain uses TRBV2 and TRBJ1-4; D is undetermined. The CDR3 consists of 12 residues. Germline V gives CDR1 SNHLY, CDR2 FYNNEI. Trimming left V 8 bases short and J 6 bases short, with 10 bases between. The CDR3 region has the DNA TGTGCCAGCGTGGAGTCGGATGAAAAACTGTTTTTT. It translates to CASVESDEKLFF.

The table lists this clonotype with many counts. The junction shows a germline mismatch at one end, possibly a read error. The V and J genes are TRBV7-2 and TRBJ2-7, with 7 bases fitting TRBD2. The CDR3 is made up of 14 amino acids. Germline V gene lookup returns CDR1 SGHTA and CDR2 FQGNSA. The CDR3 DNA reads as TGTGCCAGCAGCTTAGGCGGGAGTTCCTCCGAGCAGTACTTC. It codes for CASSLGGSSSEQYF. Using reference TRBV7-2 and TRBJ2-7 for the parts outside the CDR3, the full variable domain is GAGVSQSPSNKVTEKGKDVELRCDPISGHTALYWYRQSLGQGLEFLIYFQGNSAPDKSGLPSDRFSAERTGGSVSTLTIQRTQQEDSAVYLCASSLGGSSSEQYFGPGTRLTVT.

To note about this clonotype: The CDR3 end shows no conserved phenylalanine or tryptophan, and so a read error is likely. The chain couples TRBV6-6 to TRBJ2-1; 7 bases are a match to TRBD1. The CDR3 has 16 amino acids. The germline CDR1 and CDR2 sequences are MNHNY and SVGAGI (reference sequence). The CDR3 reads CVSSYGLAGGYNEQFS. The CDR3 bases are TGTGTCAGCAGTTACGGTTTGGCAGGGGGTTACAATGAGCAGTTCTCC.

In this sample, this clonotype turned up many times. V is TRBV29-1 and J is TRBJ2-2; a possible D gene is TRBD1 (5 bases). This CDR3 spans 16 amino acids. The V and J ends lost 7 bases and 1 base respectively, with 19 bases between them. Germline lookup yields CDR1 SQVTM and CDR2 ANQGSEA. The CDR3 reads CSAGPRQPLNTGELFF. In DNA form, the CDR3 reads TGCAGCGCTGGTCCCCGACAGCCGCTGAACACCGGGGAGCTGTTTTTT.

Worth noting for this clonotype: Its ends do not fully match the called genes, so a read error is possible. In DNA, the CDR3 is TGTGTCAGCAGTCACGGTTTGGCAGGGGGTTACAATGAGCAGTTCTTC. Translated: CVSSHGLAGGYNEQFF. V usage is TRBV6-6 and J usage is TRBJ2-1, with TRBD1 matching over 7 bases. Germline CDR1 and CDR2: MNHNY and SVGAGI (reference sequence). The CDR3 contains 16 residues.

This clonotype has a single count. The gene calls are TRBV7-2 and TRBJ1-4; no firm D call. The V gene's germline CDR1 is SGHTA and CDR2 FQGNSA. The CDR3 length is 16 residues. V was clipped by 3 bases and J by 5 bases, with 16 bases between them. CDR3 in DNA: TGTGCCAGCAGCTTGACTAGCGGGAGACTCAATGAAAAACTGTTTTTT. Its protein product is CASSLTSGRLNEKLFF.

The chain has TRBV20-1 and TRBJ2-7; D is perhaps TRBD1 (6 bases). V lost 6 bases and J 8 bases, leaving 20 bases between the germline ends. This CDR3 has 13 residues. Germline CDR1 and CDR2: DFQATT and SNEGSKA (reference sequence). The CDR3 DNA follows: TGCAGTGCGTCGGGACACTCCACCGACAAGCAGTACTTC. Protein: CSASGHSTDKQYF.

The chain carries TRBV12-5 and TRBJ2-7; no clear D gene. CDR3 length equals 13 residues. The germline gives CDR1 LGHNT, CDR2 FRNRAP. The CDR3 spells CASSCDKAYEQYF. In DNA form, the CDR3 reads TGTGCCAGCAGCTGCGACAAAGCCTACGAGCAGTACTTC.

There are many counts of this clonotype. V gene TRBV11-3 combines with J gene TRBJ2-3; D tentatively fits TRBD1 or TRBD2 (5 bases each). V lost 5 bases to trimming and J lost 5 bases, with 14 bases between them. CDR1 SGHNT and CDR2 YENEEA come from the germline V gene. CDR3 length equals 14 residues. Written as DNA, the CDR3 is TGTGCCAGCAGCCCTAGGGACCTCGTAGATACGCAGTATTTT. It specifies CASSPRDLVDTQYF.

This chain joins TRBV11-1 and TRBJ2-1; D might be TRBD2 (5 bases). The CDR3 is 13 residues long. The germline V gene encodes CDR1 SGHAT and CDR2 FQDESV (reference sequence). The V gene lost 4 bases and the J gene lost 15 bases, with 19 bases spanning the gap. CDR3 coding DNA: TGTGCCAGCAGCTCCCATTTTAGCGCGAGCCGGTTCTTC. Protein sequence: CASSSHFSASRFF.

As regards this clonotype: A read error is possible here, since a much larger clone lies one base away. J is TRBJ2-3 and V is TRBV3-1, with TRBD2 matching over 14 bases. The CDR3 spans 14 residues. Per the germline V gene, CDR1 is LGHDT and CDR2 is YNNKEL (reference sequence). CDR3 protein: CASSQGLAGDTQCF. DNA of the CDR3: TGTGCCAGCAGCCAGGGACTAGCGGGAGATACGCAGTGTTTT.